One and the same sample provided the 8 T cell receptor beta chains below, sequenced in a study of CD8+CD57+ T cells in acquired aplastic anemia. Selection for sequencing was limited to patients who had shown CD8+CD57+ cell expansion by flow cytometry. Profiling of TCR beta VDJ combinations and CDR3 sequences used genomic DNA as template. TCRdb passed the reads through MiXCR, listing each CDR3 protein once. The top ten clones hold over 7.5% of a sample with 200,000 to 300,000 distinct CDR3 sequences, around half of them seen once. The specimen sequenced was sorted CD4+, CD8+, or CD8+CD57+ T cells (not recorded which) from PBMCs. Receptor source: a human donor with aplastic anemia.

The rearrangement joins TRBV7-6 to TRBJ2-5; D might be TRBD2 (6 bases). The V end was cut by 5 bases, the J end by 4 bases, with 17 bases between. The CDR3 is made up of 15 amino acids. Per the germline V gene, CDR1 is SGHVS and CDR2 is FNYEAQ. The CDR3 DNA reads as TGTGCCAGCAGCCCATCGGGGACTTGGGGAGAGACCCAGTACTTC. Its protein product is CASSPSGTWGETQYF.

The rearrangement uses TRBV9 and TRBJ1-1; D is undetermined. V was clipped by 0 bases and J by 4 bases, with 10 bases between them. The CDR3 loop spans 14 amino acids. The germline CDR1 and CDR2 sequences are SGDLS and YYNGEE. The CDR3 DNA sequence: TGTGCCAGCAGCGTAGCTTCGGGCGGCACTGAAGCTTTCTTT. Residues: CASSVASGGTEAFF.

This clonotype was seen only a few times. The chain uses TRBV18 and TRBJ2-1; no clear D. There are 16 residues in the CDR3. Germline CDR1 reads KGHSH; CDR2 reads LQKENI. V was clipped by 4 bases and J by 6 bases, with 19 bases between them. The CDR3 loop reads CASSLTQYLPFNEQFF. The CDR3 region has the DNA TGTGCCAGCTCACTTACACAGTACCTACCATTCAATGAGCAGTTCTTC.

This clonotype was detected a few times. The chain couples TRBV19 to TRBJ2-7; 10 bases agree with TRBD1. TRBJ2-1 explains the end of the DNA better; the J call may be wrong. The CDR3 contains 18 residues. Germline V gene lookup returns CDR1 LNHDA and CDR2 SQIVND (reference sequence). CDR3 nucleotide sequence: TGTGCCAGTAGTATTTCTTACGACTCGGGACAGGGGACCAATGAGCAGTTCTTC. Its protein product is CASSISYDSGQGTNEQFF.

This clonotype was seen a few times. The chain is built from TRBV7-9 and TRBJ1-6, with D unclear. The CDR3 runs 20 residues. Per the germline V gene, CDR1 is SEHNR and CDR2 is FQNEAQ (reference sequence). With 5 bases removed from V and 0 bases from J, the gap between germline ends came to 23 bases. The chain's CDR3 is CASSQERVAGEVSYNSPLHF. CDR3 DNA: TGTGCCAGCAGCCAAGAGCGGGTTGCAGGAGAAGTCTCCTATAATTCACCCCTCCACTTT.

This rearrangement joins TRBV27 to TRBJ2-3; maybe TRBD2 (6 bases). V shed 3 bases and J shed 7 bases, with 11 bases lying between them. Germline V gene sequence: CDR1 MNHEY, CDR2 SMNVEV (reference sequence). The CDR3 totals 13 residues. The DNA for the CDR3 is TGTGCCAGCAGTTTGGGGACTCAAAATACGCAGTATTTT. It codes for CASSLGTQNTQYF.

V and J are TRBV19 and TRBJ1-2, with D possibly TRBD1 on 5 matching bases. Germline CDR1 LNHDA, CDR2 SQIVND (reference sequence). Trimming took off 9 bases at V and 0 bases at J, with 8 bases between the two ends. This CDR3 is built from 12 residues. Written as DNA, the CDR3 is TGTGCCAGCGGGACCTCTAACTATGGCTACACCTTC. Translating gives CASGTSNYGYTF.

The chain couples TRBV7-2 to TRBJ1-6; D perhaps matches TRBD1 (6 bases). With 5 bases removed from V and 9 bases from J, the gap between germline ends came to 20 bases. CDR3 length equals 16 residues. Germline V CDR1 and CDR2: SGHTA, FQGNSA. CDR3 nucleotide sequence: TGTGCCAGCAGCCCCGGACAGACGGATAGTGGTTCACCCCTCCACTTT. This codes for CASSPGQTDSGSPLHF.